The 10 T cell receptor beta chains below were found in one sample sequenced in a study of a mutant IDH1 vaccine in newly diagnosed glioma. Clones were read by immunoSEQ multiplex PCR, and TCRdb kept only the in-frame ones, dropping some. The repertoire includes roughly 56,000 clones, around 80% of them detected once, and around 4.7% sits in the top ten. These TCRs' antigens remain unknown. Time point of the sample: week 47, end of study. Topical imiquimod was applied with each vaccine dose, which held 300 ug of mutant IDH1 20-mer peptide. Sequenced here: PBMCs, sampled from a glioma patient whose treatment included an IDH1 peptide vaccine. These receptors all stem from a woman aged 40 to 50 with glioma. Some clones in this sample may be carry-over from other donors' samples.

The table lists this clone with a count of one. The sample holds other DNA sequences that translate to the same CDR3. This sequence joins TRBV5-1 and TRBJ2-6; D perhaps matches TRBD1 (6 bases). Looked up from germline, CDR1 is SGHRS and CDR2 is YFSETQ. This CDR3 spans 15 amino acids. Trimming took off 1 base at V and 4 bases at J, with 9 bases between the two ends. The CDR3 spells CASSLQGTGANVLTF. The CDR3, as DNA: TGCGCCAGCAGCTTGCAGGGGACAGGGGCCAACGTCCTGACTTTC.

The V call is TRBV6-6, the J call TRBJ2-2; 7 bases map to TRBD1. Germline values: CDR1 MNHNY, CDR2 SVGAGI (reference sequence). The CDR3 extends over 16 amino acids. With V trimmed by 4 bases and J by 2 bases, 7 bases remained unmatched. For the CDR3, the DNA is TGTGCCAGCAGTTCGAGGGGGCAAGGAAACACCGGGGAGCTGTTTTTT. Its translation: CASSSRGQGNTGELFF.

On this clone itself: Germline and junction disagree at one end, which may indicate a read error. In DNA form, the CDR3 reads TGTGCCAGCAGTAACTCGAACACCGGGGAGCTGTTTTTT. Its protein product is CASSNSNTGELFF. This chain connects TRBV6-4 to TRBJ2-2; no firm D call. Germline assignment: CDR1 MRHNA and CDR2 SNTAGT. The CDR3 is made up of 13 amino acids.

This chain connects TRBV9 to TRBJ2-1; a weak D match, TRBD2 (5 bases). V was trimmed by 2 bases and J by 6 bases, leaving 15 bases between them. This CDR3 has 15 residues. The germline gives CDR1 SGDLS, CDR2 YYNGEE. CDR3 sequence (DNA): TGTGCCAGCAGCGTCTCTATGGACTCCATCAATGAGCAGTTCTTC. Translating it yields CASSVSMDSINEQFF.

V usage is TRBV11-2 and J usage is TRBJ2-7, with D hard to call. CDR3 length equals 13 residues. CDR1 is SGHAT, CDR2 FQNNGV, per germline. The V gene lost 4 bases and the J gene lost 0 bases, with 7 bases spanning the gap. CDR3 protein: CASSYKSSYEQYF. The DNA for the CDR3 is TGTGCCAGCAGCTACAAGAGCTCCTACGAGCAGTACTTC.

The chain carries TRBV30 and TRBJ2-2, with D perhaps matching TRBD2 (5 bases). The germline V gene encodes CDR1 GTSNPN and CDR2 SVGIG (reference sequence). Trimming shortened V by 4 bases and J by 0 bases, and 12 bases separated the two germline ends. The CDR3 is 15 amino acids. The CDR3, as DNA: TGTGCCTGGACTTCGGACGGGGCGAACACCGGGGAGCTGTTTTTT. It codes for CAWTSDGANTGELFF. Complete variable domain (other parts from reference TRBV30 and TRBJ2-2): SQTIHQWPATLVQPVGSPLSLECTVEGTSNPNLYWYRQAAGRGLQLLFYSVGIGQISSEVPQNLSASRPQDRQFILSSKKLLLSDSGFYLCAWTSDGANTGELFFGEGSRLTVL.

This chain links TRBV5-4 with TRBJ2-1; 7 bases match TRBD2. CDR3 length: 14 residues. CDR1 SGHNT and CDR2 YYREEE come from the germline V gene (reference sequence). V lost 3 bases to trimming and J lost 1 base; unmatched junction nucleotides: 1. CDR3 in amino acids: CASSWGGSYNEQFF. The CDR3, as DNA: TGTGCCAGCAGCTGGGGGGGGTCCTACAATGAGCAGTTCTTC.

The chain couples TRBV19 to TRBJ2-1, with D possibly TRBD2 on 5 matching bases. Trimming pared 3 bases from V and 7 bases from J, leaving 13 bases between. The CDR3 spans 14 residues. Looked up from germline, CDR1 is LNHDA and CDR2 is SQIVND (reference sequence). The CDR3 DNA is TGTGCCAGTAGTATCTTCGCGGAGGCAAATGAGCAGTTCTTC. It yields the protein CASSIFAEANEQFF.

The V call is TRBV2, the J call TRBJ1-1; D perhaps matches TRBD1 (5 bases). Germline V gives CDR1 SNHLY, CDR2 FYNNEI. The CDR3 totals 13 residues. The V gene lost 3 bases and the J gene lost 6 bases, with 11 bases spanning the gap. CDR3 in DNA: TGTGCCAGCAGTGAGGGGGGGGGTTCTGAAGCTTTCTTT. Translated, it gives CASSEGGGSEAFF. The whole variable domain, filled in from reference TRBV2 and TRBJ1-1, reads EPEVTQTPSHQVTQMGQEVILRCVPISNHLYFYWYRQILGQKVEFLVSFYNNEISEKSEIFDDQFSVERPDGSNFTLKIRSTKLEDSAMYFCASSEGGGSEAFFGQGTRLTVV.

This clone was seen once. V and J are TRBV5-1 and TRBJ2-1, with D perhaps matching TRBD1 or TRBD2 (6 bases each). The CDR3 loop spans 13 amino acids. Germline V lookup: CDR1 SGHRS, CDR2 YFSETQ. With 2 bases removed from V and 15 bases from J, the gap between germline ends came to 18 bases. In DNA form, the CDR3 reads TGCGCCAGCAGCTTTTCGCCGGGAGAGGGGGGGTTCTTC. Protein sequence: CASSFSPGEGGFF.